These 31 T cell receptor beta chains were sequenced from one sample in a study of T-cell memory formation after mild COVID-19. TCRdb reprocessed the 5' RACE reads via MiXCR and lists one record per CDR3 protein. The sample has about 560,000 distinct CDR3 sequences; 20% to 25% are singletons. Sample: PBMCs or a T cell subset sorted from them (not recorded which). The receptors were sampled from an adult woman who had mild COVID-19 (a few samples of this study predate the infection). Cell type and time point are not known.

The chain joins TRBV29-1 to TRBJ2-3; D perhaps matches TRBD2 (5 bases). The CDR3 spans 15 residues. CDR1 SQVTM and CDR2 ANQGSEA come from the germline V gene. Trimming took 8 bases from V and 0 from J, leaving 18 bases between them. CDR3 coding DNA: TGCAGCACGGACCCTCGGACGGGAAGCACAGATACGCAGTATTTT. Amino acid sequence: CSTDPRTGSTDTQYF.

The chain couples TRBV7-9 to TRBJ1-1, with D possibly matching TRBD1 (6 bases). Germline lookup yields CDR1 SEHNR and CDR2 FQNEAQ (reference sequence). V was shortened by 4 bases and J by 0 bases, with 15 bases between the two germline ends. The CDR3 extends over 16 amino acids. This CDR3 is CASSSIAGAMNTEAFF. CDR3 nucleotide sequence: TGTGCCAGCAGCTCAATCGCAGGGGCCATGAACACTGAAGCTTTCTTT. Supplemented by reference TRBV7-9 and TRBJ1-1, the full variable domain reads DTGVSQNPRHKITKRGQNVTFRCDPISEHNRLYWYRQTLGQGPEFLTYFQNEAQLEKSRLLSDRFSAERPKGSFSTLEIQRTEQGDSAMYLCASSSIAGAMNTEAFFGQGTRLTVV.

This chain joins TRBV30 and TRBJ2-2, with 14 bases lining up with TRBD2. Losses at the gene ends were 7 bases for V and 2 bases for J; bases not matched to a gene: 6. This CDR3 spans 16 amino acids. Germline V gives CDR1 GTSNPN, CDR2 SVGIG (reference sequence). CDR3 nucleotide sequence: TGTGCCTATAGGACTAGCGGGGGGACTAACACCGGGGAGCTGTTTTTT. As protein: CAYRTSGGTNTGELFF.

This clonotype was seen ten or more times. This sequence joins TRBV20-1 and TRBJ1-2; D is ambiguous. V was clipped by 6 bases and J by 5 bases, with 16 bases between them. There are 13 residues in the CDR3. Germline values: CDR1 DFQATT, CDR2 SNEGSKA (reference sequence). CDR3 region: CSASDIPPYGYTF. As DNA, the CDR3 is TGCAGTGCAAGCGACATCCCCCCTTATGGCTACACCTTC.

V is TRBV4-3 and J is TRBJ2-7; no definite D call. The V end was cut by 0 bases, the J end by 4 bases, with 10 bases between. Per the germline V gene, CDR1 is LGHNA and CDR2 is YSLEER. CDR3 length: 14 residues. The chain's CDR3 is CASSQDDGGYEQYF. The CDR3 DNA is TGCGCCAGCAGCCAAGATGACGGTGGTTACGAGCAGTACTTC.

The CDR3 protein is CASSVEVTGDAYTF. The CDR3 DNA reads as TGTGCCAGCAGCGTAGAAGTGACAGGGGATGCCTACACCTTC. This chain connects TRBV9 to TRBJ1-2; 8 bases align to TRBD1. This CDR3 has 14 amino acids. J was trimmed by 10 bases and V by 0 bases; bases with no gene match: 8. The V gene's germline CDR1 is SGDLS and CDR2 YYNGEE. Combining the CDR3 with reference TRBV9 and TRBJ1-2 gives the whole variable domain DSGVTQTPKHLITATGQRVTLRCSPRSGDLSVYWYQQSLDQGLQFLIQYYNGEERAKGNILERFSAQQFPDLHSELNLSSLELGDSALYFCASSVEVTGDAYTFGSGTRLTVV.

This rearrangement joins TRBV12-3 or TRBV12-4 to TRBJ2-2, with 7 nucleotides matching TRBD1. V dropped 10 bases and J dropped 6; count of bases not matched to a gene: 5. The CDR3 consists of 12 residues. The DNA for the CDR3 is TGTGCCACTGCGGACAGGCCCGGGGAGCTGTTTTTT. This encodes CATADRPGELFF.

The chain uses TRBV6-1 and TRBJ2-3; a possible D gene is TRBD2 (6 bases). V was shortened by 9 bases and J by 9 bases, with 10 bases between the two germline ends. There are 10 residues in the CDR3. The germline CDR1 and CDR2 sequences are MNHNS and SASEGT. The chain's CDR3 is CARPSETQYF. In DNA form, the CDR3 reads TGTGCCAGACCTAGCGAAACGCAGTATTTT.

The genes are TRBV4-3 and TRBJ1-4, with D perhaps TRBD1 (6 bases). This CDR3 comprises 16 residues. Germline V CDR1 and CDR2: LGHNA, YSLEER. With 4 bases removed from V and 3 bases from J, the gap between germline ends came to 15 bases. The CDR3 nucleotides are TGCGCCAGCAGCCCCCAGGGGTTAGGAGCTAATGAAAAACTGTTTTTT. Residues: CASSPQGLGANEKLFF.

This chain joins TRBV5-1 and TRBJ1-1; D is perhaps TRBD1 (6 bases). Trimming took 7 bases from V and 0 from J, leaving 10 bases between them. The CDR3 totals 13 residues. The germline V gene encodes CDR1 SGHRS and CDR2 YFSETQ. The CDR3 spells CASAGQLNTEAFF. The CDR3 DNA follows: TGCGCCAGCGCCGGACAGTTGAACACTGAAGCTTTCTTT.

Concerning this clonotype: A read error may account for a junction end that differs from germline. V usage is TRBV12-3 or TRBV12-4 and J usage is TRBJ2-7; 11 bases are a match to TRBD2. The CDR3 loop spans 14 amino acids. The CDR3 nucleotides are TGTGCCAGCAGTTTAGGCACACCGGGACTAGCGGTTAACTTC. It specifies CASSLGTPGLAVNF.

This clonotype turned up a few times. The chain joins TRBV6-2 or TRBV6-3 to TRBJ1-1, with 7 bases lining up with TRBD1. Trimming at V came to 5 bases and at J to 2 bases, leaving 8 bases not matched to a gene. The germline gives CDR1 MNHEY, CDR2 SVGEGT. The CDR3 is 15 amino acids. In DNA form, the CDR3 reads TGTGCCAGCAGTCCCGGGACAGCCCACAACACTGAAGCTTTCTTT. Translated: CASSPGTAHNTEAFF.

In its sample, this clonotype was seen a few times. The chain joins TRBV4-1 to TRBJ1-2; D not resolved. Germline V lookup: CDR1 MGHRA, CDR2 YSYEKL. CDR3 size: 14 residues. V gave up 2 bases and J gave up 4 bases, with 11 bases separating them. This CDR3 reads CASSQPHQSYGYTF. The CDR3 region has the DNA TGCGCCAGCAGCCAACCCCATCAATCCTATGGCTACACCTTC.

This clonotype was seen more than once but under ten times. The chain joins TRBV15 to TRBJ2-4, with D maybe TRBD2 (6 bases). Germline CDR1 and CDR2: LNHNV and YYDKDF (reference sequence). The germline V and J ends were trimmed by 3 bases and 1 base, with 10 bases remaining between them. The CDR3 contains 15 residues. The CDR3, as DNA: TGTGCCACCAGCAGGCGCGGAGGGGCCAAAAACATTCAGTACTTC. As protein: CATSRRGGAKNIQYF.

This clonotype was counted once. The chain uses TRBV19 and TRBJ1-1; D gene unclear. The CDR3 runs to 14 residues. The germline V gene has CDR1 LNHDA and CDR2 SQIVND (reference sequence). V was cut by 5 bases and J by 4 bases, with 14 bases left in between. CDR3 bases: TGTGCCAGTAGTTCGCAAAGGAGGCTCACTGAAGCTTTCTTT. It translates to CASSSQRRLTEAFF. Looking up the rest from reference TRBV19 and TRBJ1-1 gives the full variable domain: DGGITQSPKYLFRKEGQNVTLSCEQNLNHDAMYWYRQDPGQGLRLIYYSQIVNDFQKGDIAEGYSVSREKKESFPLTVTSAQKNPTAFYLCASSSQRRLTEAFFGQGTRLTVV.

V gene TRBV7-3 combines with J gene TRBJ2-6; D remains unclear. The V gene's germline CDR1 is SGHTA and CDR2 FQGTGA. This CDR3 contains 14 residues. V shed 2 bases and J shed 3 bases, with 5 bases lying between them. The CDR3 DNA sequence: TGTGCCAGCAGCTTATGGCGTGGGGCCAACGTCCTGACTTTC. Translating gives CASSLWRGANVLTF. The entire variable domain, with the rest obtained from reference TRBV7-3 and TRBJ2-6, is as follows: GAGVSQTPSNKVTEKGKYVELRCDPISGHTALYWYRQSLGQGPEFLIYFQGTGAADDSGLPNDRFFAVRPEGSVSTLKIQRTERGDSAVYLCASSLWRGANVLTFGAGSRLTVL.

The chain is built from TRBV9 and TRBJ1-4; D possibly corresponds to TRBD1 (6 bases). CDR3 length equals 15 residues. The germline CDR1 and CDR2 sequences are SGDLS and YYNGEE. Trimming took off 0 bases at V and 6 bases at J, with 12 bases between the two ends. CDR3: CASSVAGVLHEKLFF. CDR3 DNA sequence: TGTGCCAGCAGCGTAGCAGGGGTCCTTCATGAAAAACTGTTTTTT.

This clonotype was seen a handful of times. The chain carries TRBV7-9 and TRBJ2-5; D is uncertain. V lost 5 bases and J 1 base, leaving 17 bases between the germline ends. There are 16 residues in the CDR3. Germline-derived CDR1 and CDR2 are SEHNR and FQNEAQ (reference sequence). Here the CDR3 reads CASSPSVWVPQETQYF. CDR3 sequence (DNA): TGTGCCAGCAGCCCTAGTGTTTGGGTGCCCCAAGAGACCCAGTACTTC.

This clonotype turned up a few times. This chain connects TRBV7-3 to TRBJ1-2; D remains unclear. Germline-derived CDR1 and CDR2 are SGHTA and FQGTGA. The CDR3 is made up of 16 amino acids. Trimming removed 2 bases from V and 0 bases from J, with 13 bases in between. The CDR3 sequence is CASSLGPTEANYGYTF. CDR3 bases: TGTGCCAGCAGCTTAGGGCCGACGGAAGCTAACTATGGCTACACCTTC.

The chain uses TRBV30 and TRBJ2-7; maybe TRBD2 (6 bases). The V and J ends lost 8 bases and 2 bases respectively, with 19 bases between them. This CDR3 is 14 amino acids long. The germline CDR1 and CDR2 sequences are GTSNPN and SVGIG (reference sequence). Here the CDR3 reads CARAGGPTPYEQYF. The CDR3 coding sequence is TGTGCCAGGGCCGGAGGGCCGACCCCCTACGAGCAGTACTTC.

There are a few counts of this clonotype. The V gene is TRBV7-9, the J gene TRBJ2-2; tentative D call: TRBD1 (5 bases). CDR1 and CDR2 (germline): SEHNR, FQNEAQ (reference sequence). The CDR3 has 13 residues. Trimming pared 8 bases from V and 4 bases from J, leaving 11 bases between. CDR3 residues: CASGLGVTGELFF. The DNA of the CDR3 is TGTGCCAGCGGGCTAGGGGTCACCGGGGAGCTGTTTTTT.

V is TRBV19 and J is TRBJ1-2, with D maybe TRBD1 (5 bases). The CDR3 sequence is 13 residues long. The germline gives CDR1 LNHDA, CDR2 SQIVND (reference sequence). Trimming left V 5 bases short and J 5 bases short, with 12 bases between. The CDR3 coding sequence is TGTGCCAGTAGTTTCAGGGACGGGTATGGCTACACCTTC. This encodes CASSFRDGYGYTF.

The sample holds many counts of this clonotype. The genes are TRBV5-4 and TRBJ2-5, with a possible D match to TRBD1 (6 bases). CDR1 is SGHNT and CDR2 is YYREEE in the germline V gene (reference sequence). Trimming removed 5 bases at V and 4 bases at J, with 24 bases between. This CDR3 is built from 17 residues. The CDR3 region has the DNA TGTGCCAGCAGTCTTCCACAGGGACACGAAAGTGGAGAGACCCAGTACTTC. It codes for CASSLPQGHESGETQYF.

The CDR3 loop reads CASSITTSGTGELFF. CDR3 nucleotides: TGTGCCAGCAGCATAACGACTAGCGGCACCGGGGAGCTGTTTTTT. V is TRBV7-8 and J is TRBJ2-2; the match to TRBD2 covers 9 bases. This CDR3 contains 15 residues. The germline gives CDR1 SGHVS, CDR2 FQNEAQ. V was clipped by 5 bases and J by 4 bases; unmatched bases: 5.

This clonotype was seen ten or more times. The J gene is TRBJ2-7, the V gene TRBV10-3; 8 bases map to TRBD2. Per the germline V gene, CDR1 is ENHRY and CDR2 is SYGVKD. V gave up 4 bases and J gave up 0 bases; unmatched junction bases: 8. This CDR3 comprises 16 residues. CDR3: CAISGLASVSSYEQYF. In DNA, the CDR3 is TGTGCCATCAGTGGACTAGCGTCGGTGAGCTCCTACGAGCAGTACTTC.

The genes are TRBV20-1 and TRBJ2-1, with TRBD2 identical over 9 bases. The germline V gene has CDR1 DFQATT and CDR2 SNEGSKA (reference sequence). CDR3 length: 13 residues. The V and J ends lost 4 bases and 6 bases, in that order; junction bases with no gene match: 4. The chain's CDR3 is CSAKGGRANEQFF. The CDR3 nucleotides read TGCAGTGCTAAAGGCGGGAGGGCCAATGAGCAGTTCTTC.

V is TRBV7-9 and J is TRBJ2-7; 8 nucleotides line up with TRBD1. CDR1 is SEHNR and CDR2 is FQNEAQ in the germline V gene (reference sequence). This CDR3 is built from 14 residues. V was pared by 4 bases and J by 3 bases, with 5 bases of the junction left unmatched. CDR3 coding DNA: TGTGCCAGCAGCTCGGACAGGGCCCTCTACGAGCAGTACTTC. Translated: CASSSDRALYEQYF.

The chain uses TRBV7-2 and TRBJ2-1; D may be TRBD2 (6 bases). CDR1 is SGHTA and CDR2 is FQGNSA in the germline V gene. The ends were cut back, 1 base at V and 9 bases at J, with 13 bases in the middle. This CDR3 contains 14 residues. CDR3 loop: CASSLVGRGTEQFF. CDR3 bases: TGTGCCAGCAGCTTAGTGGGGCGGGGAACTGAGCAGTTCTTC.

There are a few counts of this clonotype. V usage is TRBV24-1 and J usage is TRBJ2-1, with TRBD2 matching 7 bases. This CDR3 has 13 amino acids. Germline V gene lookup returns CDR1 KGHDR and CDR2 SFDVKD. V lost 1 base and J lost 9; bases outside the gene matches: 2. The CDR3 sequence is CATSDFGGGEQFF. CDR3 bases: TGTGCCACCAGTGATTTCGGCGGGGGTGAGCAGTTCTTC.

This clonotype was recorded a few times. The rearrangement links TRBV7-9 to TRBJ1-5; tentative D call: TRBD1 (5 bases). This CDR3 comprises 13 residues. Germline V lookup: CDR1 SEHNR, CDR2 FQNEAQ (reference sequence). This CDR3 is CASRGGANQPQHF. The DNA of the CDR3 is TGTGCGAGCCGGGGAGGGGCCAATCAGCCCCAGCATTTT.

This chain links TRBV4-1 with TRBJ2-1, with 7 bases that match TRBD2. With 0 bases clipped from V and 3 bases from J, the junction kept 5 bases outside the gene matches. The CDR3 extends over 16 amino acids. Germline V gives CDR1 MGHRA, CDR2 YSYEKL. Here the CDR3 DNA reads TGCGCCAGCAGCCAAGATGCTAGCGGAAGCTACAATGAGCAGTTCTTC. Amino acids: CASSQDASGSYNEQFF.